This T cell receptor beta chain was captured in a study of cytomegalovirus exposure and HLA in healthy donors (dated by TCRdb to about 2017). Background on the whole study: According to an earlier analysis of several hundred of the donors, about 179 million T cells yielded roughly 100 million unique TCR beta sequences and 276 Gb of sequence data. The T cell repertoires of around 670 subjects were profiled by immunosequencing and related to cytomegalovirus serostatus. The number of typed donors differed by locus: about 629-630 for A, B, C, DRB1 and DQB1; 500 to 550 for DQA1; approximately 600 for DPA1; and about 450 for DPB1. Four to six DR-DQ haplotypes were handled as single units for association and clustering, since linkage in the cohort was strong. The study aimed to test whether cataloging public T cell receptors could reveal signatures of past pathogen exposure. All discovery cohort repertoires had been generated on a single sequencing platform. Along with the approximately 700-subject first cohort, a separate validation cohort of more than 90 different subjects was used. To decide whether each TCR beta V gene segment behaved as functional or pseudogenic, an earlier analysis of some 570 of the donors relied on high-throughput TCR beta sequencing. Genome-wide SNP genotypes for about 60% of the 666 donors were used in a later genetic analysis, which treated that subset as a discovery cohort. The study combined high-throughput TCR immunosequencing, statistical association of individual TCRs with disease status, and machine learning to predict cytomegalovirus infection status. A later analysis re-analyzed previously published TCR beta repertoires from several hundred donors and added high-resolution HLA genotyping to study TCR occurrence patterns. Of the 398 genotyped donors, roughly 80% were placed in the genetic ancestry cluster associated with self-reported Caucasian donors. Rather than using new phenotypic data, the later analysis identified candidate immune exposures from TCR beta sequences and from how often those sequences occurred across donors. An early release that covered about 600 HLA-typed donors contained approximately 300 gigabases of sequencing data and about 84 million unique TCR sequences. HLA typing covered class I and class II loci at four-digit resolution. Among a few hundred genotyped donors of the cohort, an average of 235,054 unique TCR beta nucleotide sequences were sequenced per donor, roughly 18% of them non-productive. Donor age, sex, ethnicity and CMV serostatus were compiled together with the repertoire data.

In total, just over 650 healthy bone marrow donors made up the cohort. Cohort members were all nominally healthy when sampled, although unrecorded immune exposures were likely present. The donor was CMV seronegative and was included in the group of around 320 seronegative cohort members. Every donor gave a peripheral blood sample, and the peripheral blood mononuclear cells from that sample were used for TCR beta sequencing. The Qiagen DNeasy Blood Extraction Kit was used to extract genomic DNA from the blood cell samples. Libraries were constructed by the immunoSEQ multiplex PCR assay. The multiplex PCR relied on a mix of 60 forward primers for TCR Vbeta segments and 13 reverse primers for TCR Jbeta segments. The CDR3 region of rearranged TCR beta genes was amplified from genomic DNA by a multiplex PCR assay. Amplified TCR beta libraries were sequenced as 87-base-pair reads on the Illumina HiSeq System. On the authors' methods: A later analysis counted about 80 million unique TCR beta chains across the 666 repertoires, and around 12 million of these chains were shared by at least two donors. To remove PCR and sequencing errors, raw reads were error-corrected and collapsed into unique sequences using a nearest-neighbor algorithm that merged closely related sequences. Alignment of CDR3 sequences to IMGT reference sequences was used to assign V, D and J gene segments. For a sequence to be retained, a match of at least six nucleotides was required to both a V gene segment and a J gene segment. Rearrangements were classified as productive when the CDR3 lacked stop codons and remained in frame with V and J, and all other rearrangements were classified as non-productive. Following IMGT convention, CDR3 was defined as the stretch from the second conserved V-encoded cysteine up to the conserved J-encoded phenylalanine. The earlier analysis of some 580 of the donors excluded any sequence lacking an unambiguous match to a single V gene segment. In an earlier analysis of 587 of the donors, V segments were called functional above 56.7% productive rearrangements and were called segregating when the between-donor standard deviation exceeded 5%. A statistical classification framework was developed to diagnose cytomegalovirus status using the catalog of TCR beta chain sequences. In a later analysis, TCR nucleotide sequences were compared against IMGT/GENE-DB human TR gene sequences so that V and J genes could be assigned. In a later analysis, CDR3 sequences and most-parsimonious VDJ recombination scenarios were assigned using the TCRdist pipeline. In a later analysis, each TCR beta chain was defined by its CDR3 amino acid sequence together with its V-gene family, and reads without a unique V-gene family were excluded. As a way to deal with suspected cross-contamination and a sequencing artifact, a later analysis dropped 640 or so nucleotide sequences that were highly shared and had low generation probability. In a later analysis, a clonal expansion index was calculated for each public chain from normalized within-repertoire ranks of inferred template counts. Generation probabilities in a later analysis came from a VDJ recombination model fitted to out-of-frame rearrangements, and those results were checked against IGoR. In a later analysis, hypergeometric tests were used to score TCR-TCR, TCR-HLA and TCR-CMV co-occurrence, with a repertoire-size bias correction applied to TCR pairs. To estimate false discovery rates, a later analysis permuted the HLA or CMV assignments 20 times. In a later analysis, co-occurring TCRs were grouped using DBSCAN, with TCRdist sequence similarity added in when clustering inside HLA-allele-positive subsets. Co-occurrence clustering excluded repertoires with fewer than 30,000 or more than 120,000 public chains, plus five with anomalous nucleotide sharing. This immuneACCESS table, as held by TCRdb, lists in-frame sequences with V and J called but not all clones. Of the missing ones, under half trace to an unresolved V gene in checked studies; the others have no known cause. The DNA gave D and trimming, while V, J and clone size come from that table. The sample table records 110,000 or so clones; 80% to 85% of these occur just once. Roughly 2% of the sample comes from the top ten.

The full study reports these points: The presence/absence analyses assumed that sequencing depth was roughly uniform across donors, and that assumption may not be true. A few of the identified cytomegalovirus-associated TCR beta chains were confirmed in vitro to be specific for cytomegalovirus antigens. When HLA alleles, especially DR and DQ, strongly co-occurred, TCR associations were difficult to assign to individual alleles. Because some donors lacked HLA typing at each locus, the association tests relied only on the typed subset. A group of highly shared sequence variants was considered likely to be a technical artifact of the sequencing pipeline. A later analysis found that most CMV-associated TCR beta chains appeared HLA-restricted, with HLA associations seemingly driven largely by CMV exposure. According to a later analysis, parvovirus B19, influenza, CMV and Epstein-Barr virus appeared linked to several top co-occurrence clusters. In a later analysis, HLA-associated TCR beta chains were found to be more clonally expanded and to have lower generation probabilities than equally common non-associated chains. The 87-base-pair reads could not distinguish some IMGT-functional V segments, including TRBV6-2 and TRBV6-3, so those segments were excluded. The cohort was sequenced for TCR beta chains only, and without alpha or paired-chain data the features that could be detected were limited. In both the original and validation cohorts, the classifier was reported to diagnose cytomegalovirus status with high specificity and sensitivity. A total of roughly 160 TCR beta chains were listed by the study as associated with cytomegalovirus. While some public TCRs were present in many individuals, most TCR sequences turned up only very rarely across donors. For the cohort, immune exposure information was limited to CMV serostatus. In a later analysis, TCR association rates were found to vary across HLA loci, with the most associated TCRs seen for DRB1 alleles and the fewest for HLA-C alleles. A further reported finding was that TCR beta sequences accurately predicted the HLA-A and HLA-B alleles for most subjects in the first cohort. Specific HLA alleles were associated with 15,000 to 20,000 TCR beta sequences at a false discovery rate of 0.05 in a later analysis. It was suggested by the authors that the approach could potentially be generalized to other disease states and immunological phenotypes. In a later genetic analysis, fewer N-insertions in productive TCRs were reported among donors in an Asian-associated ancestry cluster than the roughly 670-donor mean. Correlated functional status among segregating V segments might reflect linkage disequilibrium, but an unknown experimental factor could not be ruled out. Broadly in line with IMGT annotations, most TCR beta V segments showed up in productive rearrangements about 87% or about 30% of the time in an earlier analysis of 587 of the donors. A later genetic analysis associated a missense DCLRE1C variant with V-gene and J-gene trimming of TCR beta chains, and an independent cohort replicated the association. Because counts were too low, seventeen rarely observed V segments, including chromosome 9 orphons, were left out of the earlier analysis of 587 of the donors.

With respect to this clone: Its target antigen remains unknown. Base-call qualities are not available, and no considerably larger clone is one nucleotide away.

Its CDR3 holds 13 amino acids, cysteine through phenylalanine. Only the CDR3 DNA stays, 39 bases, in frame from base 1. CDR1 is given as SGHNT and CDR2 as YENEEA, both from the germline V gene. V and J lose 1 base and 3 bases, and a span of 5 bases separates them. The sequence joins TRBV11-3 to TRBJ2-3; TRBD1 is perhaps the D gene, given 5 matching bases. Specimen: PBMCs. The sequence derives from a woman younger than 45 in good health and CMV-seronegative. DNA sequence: TGTGCCAGCAGCTTAGCAGGGACAGATACGCAGTATTTT. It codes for CASSLAGTDTQYF.